Listed below are T cell receptor beta chains from one sample, sequenced in a study of molecular identifiers for immune sequencing clone quantification. TCRdb redid the calling of the PCR reads with MiXCR, one entry per CDR3 protein. Of 9,500 to 15,000 distinct CDR3 sequences in the sample, roughly 18% were seen once. The sample comprised naive CD8+ T cells from blood, with Jurkat cell RNA spiked in. The receptors originated from a human donor in good health. Some libraries in this study had Jurkat cell RNA spiked in. The conserved cysteine and the conserved F or W are not part of the CDR3 here. The D gene is left open where the match is weak. Part of the rows lack a size; the others show once, few, many or a class for expanded clones.

j_call	d_call	clone_size	v_call	cdr3_aa
TRBJ2-7	.	.	TRBV28	ASRRGKAGWGEQY
TRBJ2-5	.	.	TRBV11-3	ASSLGGGQETQY
TRBJ2-1	TRBD2	medium-sized	TRBV6-2/TRBV6-3	ASRDPGLARWGEQF
TRBJ2-7	.	.	TRBV27	ASSLYQGTSYEQY
TRBJ2-5	.	.	TRBV20-1	SARVLAVRGETQY
TRBJ2-5	TRBD2	many	TRBV6-5	ASSSGLAGAETQY
TRBJ1-2	.	many	TRBV12-3/TRBV12-4	ASSLQGLLNYGYT
TRBJ2-2	TRBD2	few	TRBV7-9	ASSLAASGSNTGELF
TRBJ1-2	.	many	TRBV5-6	ASRGRDPSHGYT
TRBJ1-1	.	many	TRBV20-1	SARDRGRAPTEAF
TRBJ2-3	TRBD2	medium-sized	TRBV20-1	SARDWTSGSLLDTQY
TRBJ1-5	.	many	TRBV19	ASSIIFASGANQPQH
TRBJ2-3	.	many	TRBV2	ASSSDSPSTDTQY
TRBJ2-6	.	.	TRBV4-1	AISQDRVPLGANVLT
TRBJ2-3	.	.	TRBV11-2	ASSLEVGYDTQY
TRBJ2-1	.	.	TRBV6-2/TRBV6-3	ASNYPYNEQF
TRBJ2-1	TRBD1	many	TRBV29-1	SVEITSGGLSDEQF
TRBJ1-5	TRBD1	medium-sized	TRBV4-1	ASSQGDRGYNQPQH
TRBJ2-7	TRBD2	many	TRBV6-6	ASSPGTSQNYEQY
TRBJ2-5	.	medium-sized	TRBV6-5	ASSYPSGGWAQETQY
TRBJ2-1	TRBD1	many	TRBV2	ATGQGAFNEQF
TRBJ2-7	TRBD2	many	TRBV9	ASSVFSGSTYEQY
TRBJ2-7	TRBD1	medium-sized	TRBV28	ASSLRTGEQY
TRBJ2-2	TRBD1	many	TRBV13	ASSPGTENTGELF
TRBJ2-7	.	few	TRBV28	ASSFQFPYEQY
TRBJ2-3	.	many	TRBV14	ATEQWEFTDTQY
TRBJ2-7	.	medium-sized	TRBV7-6	ASSSSGQGRGIHEQY
TRBJ2-2	.	many	TRBV27	ASSLGTETGELF
TRBJ1-1	.	many	TRBV27	ASSLSRQGPTEAF
TRBJ2-7	.	medium-sized	TRBV6-6	ASSYIREEQY
TRBJ1-5	TRBD1	medium-sized	TRBV28	ASSLDRVGNQPQH
TRBJ2-5	TRBD2	many	TRBV24-1	ATSEIASGGGGQETQY
TRBJ2-3	TRBD2	many	TRBV6-5	ASSYSGGELAGGGDTQY
TRBJ1-5	TRBD1	many	TRBV2	ASKFQGADQPQH
TRBJ2-7	TRBD2	many	TRBV4-1	ASSQDGLAVTYEQY
TRBJ1-6	.	many	TRBV7-6	ASSLAAGQTPLH
TRBJ1-1	.	many	TRBV29-1	SVLADTEAF
TRBJ1-4	.	medium-sized	TRBV20-1	SARDPRGREKLF
TRBJ1-4	TRBD1	many	TRBV2	AAPGQPNEKLF
TRBJ2-1	.	medium-sized	TRBV4-1	ASSQPGNNEQF
TRBJ1-1	.	medium-sized	TRBV29-1	SAFAWTKNTEAF
TRBJ2-7	.	.	TRBV9	ASSVEGHGVYEQY
TRBJ1-1	.	.	TRBV7-2	ASSPSLRVGEAF
TRBJ2-1	.	.	TRBV5-1	ASSLRGDNEQF